This TCR beta chain comes out of a study of blood T cell repertoires in COVID-19. Study information: Acute and convalescent COVID-19 specimens originated in the United States, Italy and Spain. PBMCs, B-cell-depleted T cells, or T cells provided the cDNA or gDNA that made up the material.

V gave up 7 bases and J gave up 8 bases, with 15 bases separating them. The V gene's germline CDR1 is SGHRS and CDR2 YFSETQ. The CDR3 extends over 13 amino acids. Assay used: immunoSEQ multiplex PCR; TCRdb lists only in-frame clones, some missing. The table lists about 130,000 clones, 83% of them singletons. This receptor was identified in a man younger than 45 who had recovered from COVID-19. V gene TRBV5-1 combines with J gene TRBJ1-4; maybe TRBD1 (5 bases). Sequencing was done on a sample of PBMCs or T cells enriched from blood (not recorded which). As DNA, the CDR3 is TGCGCCAGCGCCCAGGCCGGGGGAGAAAAACTGTTTTTT. It translates to CASAQAGGEKLFF. The whole variable domain, remainder taken from reference TRBV5-1 and TRBJ1-4, is KAGVTQTPRYLIKTRGQQVTLSCSPISGHRSVSWYQQTPGQGLQFLFEYFSETQRNKGNFPGRFSGRQFSNSRSEMNVSTLELGDSALYLCASAQAGGEKLFFGSGTQLSVL.